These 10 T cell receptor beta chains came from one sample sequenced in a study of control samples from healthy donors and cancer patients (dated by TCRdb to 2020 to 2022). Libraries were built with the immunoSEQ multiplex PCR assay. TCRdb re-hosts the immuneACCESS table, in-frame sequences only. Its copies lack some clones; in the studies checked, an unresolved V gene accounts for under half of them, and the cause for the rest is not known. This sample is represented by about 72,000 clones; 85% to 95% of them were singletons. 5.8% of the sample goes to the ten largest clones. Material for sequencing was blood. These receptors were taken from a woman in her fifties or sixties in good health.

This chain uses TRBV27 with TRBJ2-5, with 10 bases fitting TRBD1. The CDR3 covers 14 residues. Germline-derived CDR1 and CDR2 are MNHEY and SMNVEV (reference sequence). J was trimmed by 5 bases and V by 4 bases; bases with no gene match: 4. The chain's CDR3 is CASSWGTGVETQYF. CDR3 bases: TGTGCCAGCAGTTGGGGGACAGGGGTCGAGACCCAGTACTTC.

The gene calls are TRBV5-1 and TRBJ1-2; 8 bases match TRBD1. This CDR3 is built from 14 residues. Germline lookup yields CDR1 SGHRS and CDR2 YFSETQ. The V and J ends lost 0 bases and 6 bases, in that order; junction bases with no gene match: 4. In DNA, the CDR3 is TGCGCCAGCAGCTTGGTGGACAGGGTGGATGGCTACACCTTC. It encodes CASSLVDRVDGYTF.

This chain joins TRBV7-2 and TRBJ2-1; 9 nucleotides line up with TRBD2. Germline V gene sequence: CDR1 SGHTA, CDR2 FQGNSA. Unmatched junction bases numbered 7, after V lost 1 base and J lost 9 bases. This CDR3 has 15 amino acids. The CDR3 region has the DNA TGTGCCAGCAGCTTAGTAGCGGGAGCGGGCGGTGAGCAGTTCTTC. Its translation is CASSLVAGAGGEQFF.

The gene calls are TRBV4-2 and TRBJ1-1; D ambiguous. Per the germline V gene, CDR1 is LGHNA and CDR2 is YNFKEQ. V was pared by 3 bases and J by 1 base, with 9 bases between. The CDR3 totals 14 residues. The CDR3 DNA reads TGTGCCAGCAGCCATCTAATAGAGAACACTGAAGCTTTCTTT. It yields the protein CASSHLIENTEAFF.

In DNA, the CDR3 is TGCGCCAGCGCGGATGTAGGCACTGAAGCTTTCTTT. It yields the protein CASADVGTEAFF. V and J are TRBV5-1 and TRBJ1-1; the D is unclear. Trimming stripped 7 bases from V and 4 bases from J, with 11 bases between. CDR1 is SGHRS and CDR2 is YFSETQ in the germline V gene. This CDR3 spans 12 amino acids.

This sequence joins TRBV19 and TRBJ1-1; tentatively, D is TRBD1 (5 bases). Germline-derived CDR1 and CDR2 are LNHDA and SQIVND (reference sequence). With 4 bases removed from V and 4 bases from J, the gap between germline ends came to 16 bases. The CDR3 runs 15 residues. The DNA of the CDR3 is TGTGCCAGTAGTAGCGCAGGGCGGGACGGCACTGAAGCTTTCTTT. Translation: CASSSAGRDGTEAFF.

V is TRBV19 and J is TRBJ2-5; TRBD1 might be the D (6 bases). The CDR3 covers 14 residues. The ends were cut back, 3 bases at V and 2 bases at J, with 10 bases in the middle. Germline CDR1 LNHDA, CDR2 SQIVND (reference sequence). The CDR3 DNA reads TGTGCCAGTAGTATGACAGGCGGACAAGAGACCCAGTACTTC. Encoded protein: CASSMTGGQETQYF.

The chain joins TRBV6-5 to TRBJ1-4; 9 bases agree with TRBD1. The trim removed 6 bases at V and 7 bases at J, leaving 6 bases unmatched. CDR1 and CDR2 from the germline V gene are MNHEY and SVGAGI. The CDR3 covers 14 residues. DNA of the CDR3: TGTGCCAGCAGACCCGACAGGGGGACTGAAAAACTGTTTTTT. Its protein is CASRPDRGTEKLFF.

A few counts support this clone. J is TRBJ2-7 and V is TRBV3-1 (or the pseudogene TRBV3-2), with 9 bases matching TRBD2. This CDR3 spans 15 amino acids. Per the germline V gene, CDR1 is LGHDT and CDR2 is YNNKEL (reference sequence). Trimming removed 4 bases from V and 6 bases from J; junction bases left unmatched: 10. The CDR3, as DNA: TGTGCCAGCAGCCCGCTGGCTAGCGGGACGGGCGAGCAGTACTTC. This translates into CASSPLASGTGEQYF.

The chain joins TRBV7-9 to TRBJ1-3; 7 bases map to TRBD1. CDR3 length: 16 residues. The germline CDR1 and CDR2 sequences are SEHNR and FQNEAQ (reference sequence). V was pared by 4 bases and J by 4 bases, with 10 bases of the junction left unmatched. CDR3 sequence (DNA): TGTGCCAGCAGCTCTCCGCCACAGGGGACGGGAAACACCATATATTTT. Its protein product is CASSSPPQGTGNTIYF.